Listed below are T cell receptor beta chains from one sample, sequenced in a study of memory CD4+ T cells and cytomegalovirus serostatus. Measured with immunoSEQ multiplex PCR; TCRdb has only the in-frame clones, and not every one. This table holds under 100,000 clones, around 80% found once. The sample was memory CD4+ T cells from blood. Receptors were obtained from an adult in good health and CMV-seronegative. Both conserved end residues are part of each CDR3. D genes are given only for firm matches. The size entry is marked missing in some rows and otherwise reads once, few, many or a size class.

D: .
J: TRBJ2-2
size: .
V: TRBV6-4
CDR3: CASKKDKNTGELFF
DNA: TGTGCCAGCAAAAAAGACAAAAACACCGGGGAGCTGTTTTTT

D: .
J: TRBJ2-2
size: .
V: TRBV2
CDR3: CASSEGRGSGTGELFF
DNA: TGTGCCAGCAGTGAAGGGCGGGGAAGTGGCACCGGGGAGCTGTTTTTT

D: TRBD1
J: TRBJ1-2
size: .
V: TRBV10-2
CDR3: CASSRDSANYGYTF
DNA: TGCGCCAGCAGCCGGGACAGCGCTAACTATGGCTACACCTTC

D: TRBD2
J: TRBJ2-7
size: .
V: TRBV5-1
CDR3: CASSLTPTSVGEQYF
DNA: TGCGCCAGCAGCCTAACCCCGACTAGCGTGGGCGAGCAGTACTTC

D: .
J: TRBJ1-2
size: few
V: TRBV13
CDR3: CASSSNSRSGYTF
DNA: TGTGCCAGCAGCTCCAACTCACGTTCTGGCTACACCTTC

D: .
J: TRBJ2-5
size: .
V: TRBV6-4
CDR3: CASSVEVGETQYF
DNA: TGTGCCAGCAGTGTCGAGGTCGGAGAGACCCAGTACTTC

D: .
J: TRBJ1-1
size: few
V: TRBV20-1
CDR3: CSATAGEAFF
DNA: TGCAGTGCAACGGCGGGGGAAGCTTTCTTT

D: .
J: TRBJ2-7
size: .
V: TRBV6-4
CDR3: CASSDLDSPRTGSRGGYEQYF
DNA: TGTGCCAGCAGTGACCTGGACTCCCCAAGGACAGGGTCAAGGGGGGGATACGAGCAGTACTTC

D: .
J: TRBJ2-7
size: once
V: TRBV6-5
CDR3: CASSYTAGNPYEQYF
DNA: TGTGCCAGCAGTTACACGGCGGGGAATCCCTACGAGCAGTACTTC

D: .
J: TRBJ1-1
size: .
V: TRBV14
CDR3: CASSQAQFTEAFF
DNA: TGTGCCAGCAGCCAGGCCCAGTTCACTGAAGCTTTCTTT

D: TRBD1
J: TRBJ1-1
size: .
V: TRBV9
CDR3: CASSVVGTGARDTEAFF
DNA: TGTGCCAGCAGCGTAGTTGGGACAGGGGCAAGGGACACTGAAGCTTTCTTT